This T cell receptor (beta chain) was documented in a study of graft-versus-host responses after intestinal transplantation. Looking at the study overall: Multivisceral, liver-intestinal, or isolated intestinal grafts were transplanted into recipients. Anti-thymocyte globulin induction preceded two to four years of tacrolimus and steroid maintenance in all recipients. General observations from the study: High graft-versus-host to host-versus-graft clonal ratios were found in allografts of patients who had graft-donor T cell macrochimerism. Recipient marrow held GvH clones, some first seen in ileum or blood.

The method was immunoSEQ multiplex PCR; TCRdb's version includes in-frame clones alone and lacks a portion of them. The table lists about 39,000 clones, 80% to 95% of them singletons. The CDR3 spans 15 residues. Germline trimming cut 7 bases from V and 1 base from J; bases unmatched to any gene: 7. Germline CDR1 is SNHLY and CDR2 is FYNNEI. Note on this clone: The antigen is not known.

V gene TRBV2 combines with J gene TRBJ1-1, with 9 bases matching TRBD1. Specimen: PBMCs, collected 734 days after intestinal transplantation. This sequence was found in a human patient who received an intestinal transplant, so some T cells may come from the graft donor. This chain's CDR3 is CASTRQGVGNTEAFF. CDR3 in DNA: TGTGCCAGCACCAGACAGGGGGTCGGGAACACTGAAGCTTTCTTT.